This T cell receptor (beta chain) emerged from a study of Graves' ophthalmopathy and Graves' hyperthyroidism. Overall study: Peripheral blood sampling preceded any treatment and occurred at initial diagnosis. Study-level points and caveats: As the model predicted ophthalmopathy progression, it achieved a sensitivity of nearly 71% and a specificity of 72% to 80%.

In germline, CDR1 is MNHNS, CDR2 SASEGT. This CDR3 is 12 amino acids long. The J segment lost 2 bases and the V segment lost 10 bases, leaving 4 bases of the junction unmatched. Remarks on this clonotype: Its cognate antigen is unknown.

The hyperthyroidism patients, aged 18 to 65, had been newly diagnosed, with under 2 months' duration. Among the exclusions were patients with other autoimmune diseases, uncontrolled infections, pregnancy or lactation. The study amplified TCR beta CDR3 regions using RNA transcripts. Following a first-round RT-PCR that used HTBI primers, a second-round multiplex PCR was carried out. MiXCR, run by TCRdb on the multiplex PCR reads, gives a single entry per CDR3 protein. The sample has some 350,000 distinct CDR3 sequences, about 15% seen once. The receptor's source is an adult woman with stable Graves' hyperthyroidism. The V gene is TRBV6-1, the J gene TRBJ2-7; 8 bases fit TRBD1. The sample comprised peripheral blood. In nucleotides, the CDR3 is TGTGCCACCGGGGACAGGACCTACGAGCAGTACTTC. As protein: CATGDRTYEQYF.